This TCR beta chain was recovered during a study of blood T cell repertoires in COVID-19. Study context: Researchers got acute and convalescent COVID-19 samples from the United States, Italy and Spain. From T cells, B-cell-depleted T cells, or PBMCs came the material, which was cDNA or gDNA.

To note about this clone: Other DNA variants within this sample encode the same CDR3.

CDR3 length equals 16 residues. Germline CDR1 LGHNA, CDR2 YSLEER. V was trimmed by 1 base and J by 0 bases, leaving 11 bases between them. The authors' processing: The assay estimated nucleated cells by amplifying reference gene primers. Measured with immunoSEQ multiplex PCR; TCRdb has only the in-frame clones, and not every one. V and J calls and clone size are given by that table; D and trimming were obtained from the DNA. The table lists 100,000 to 150,000 clones, roughly 88% of them singletons, with 1% to 1.5% in the top ten. Sequencing was carried out using peripheral blood. The chain employs TRBV4-3 and TRBJ2-3; D is uncertain. This clonotype originated in a woman of 80 years or more with acute or convalescent COVID-19. Here the CDR3 DNA reads TGCGCCAGCAGCCAAGGGGCATCTTCTAGCACAGATACGCAGTATTTT. Its translation is CASSQGASSSTDTQYF.